Each of the 18 T cell receptor beta chains below was sequenced from the same sample in a study of early T cells in non-severe SARS-CoV-2 infection. TCRdb analysed the 5' RACE reads with MiXCR anew, one entry per CDR3 protein. The data show tens of thousands of distinct CDR3 sequences, 7% to 9.5% seen once. The sample was whole blood, taken at baseline. The receptor set was obtained from an adult who was a healthcare worker with PCR-confirmed SARS-CoV-2 infection or an uninfected control (not recorded which).

The chain links TRBV11-3 to TRBJ2-6; D is unresolved. Trimming took off 4 bases at V and 0 bases at J, with 13 bases between the two ends. Germline V gene data show CDR1 as SGHNT and CDR2 as YENEEA. This CDR3 contains 17 residues. The CDR3 DNA reads as TGTGCCAGCAGCTCAGGCAGCGCCTTCTCTGGGGCCAACGTCCTGACTTTC. It translates to CASSSGSAFSGANVLTF.

V is TRBV5-5 and J is TRBJ2-7, with a possible D match to TRBD2 (5 bases). The germline V gene has CDR1 SGHKS and CDR2 YYEKEE (reference sequence). Trimming shortened V by 2 bases and J by 2 bases, and 8 bases separated the two germline ends. The CDR3 is 13 residues long. This CDR3 is CASSFLATYEQYF. DNA for the CDR3: TGTGCCAGCAGCTTCCTAGCTACCTACGAGCAGTACTTC.

This clonotype was observed a handful of times. The V gene is TRBV9, the J gene TRBJ1-1, with a weak D call TRBD1 (5 bases). The germline V gene has CDR1 SGDLS and CDR2 YYNGEE. V lost 0 bases and J 9 bases, leaving 18 bases between the germline ends. The CDR3 runs to 15 residues. The chain's CDR3 is CASSVEGAGHFQAFF. CDR3 sequence (DNA): TGTGCCAGCAGCGTAGAAGGGGCGGGCCACTTCCAAGCTTTCTTT. The full variable domain, completed using reference TRBV9 and TRBJ1-1, is DSGVTQTPKHLITATGQRVTLRCSPRSGDLSVYWYQQSLDQGLQFLIQYYNGEERAKGNILERFSAQQFPDLHSELNLSSLELGDSALYFCASSVEGAGHFQAFFGQGTRLTVV.

The chain joins TRBV20-1 to TRBJ1-2, with 7 bases fitting TRBD1. Germline loops: CDR1 DFQATT, CDR2 SNEGSKA (reference sequence). The CDR3 contains 16 residues. Germline trimming cut 1 base from V and 2 bases from J; bases unmatched to any gene: 10. CDR3 sequence (DNA): TGCAGTGCTAGAGTCCAGGAGAGGGGGCAAAACTATGGCTACACCTTC. It encodes CSARVQERGQNYGYTF.

V gene TRBV20-1 combines with J gene TRBJ2-3; D is perhaps TRBD1 or TRBD2 (5 bases each). Deletions cut 5 bases from V and 5 bases from J, with 17 bases between. The germline V gene has CDR1 DFQATT and CDR2 SNEGSKA (reference sequence). This CDR3 has 14 amino acids. The CDR3: CSAVPGPRGDTQYF. In DNA form, the CDR3 reads TGCAGTGCTGTGCCGGGACCGAGGGGAGATACGCAGTATTTT.

This chain joins TRBV11-2 and TRBJ2-7, with 9 bases fitting TRBD1. Germline loops: CDR1 SGHAT, CDR2 FQNNGV. The trim removed 5 bases at V and 3 bases at J, leaving 8 bases unmatched. The CDR3 runs to 15 residues. The CDR3 coding sequence is TGTGCCAGCAGCGGAATACAGGGGGCCCACTACGAGCAGTACTTC. Translating it yields CASSGIQGAHYEQYF.

This clonotype was observed a few times. V and J are TRBV12-3 or TRBV12-4 and TRBJ1-3; tentative D call: TRBD1 (5 bases). V was cut by 4 bases and J by 6 bases, with 16 bases left in between. This CDR3 is built from 15 residues. CDR3 sequence (DNA): TGTGCCAGCAGTTCCAACTACAGGAATCCAAACACCATATATTTT. This translates into CASSSNYRNPNTIYF.

This clonotype was recorded many times. This sequence joins TRBV20-1 and TRBJ2-5; no clear D. Trimming shortened V by 4 bases and J by 2 bases, and 14 bases separated the two germline ends. The CDR3 length is 14 residues. The germline V gene encodes CDR1 DFQATT and CDR2 SNEGSKA (reference sequence). The CDR3 DNA is TGCAGTGCTAAGGCTTCGGACGGTCAAGAGACCCAGTACTTC. Translation: CSAKASDGQETQYF.

This clonotype was seen a few times. V gene TRBV11-1 combines with J gene TRBJ1-2, with D unclear. Trimming removed 5 bases at V and 8 bases at J, with 15 bases between. Germline values: CDR1 SGHAT, CDR2 FQDESV (reference sequence). The CDR3 spans 13 residues. Written as DNA, the CDR3 is TGTGCCAGCAGCCGTGTCGGTAGCGGGGGCTACACCTTC. Amino acids: CASSRVGSGGYTF.

The chain employs TRBV6-6 and TRBJ2-1, with D possibly matching TRBD1 (5 bases). The V end was cut by 10 bases, the J end by 7 bases, with 11 bases between. This CDR3 is 11 amino acids long. The germline V gene has CDR1 MNHNY and CDR2 SVGAGI (reference sequence). CDR3 DNA: TGTGCCATCTTAAAGGGGAATGAGCAGTTCTTC. Translated: CAILKGNEQFF.

In its sample, this clonotype was seen many times. The CDR3 sequence is CATSRDLSYEQYF. In DNA, the CDR3 is TGTGCCACCAGCAGAGATCTCTCCTACGAGCAGTACTTC. The V call is TRBV15, the J call TRBJ2-7; D is ambiguous. CDR1 LNHNV and CDR2 YYDKDF come from the germline V gene (reference sequence). V was trimmed by 0 bases and J by 0 bases, leaving 3 bases between them. The CDR3 length is 13 residues. Combining the CDR3 with reference TRBV15 and TRBJ2-7 gives the whole variable domain DAMVIQNPRYQVTQFGKPVTLSCSQTLNHNVMYWYQQKSSQAPKLLFHYYDKDFNNEADTPDNFQSRRPNTSFCFLDIRSPGLGDTAMYLCATSRDLSYEQYFGPGTRLTVT.

A few counts support this clonotype. The rearrangement joins TRBV7-3 to TRBJ2-3; no clear D gene. There are 13 residues in the CDR3. Germline CDR1 is SGHTA and CDR2 is FQGTGA. Deletions cut 3 bases from V and 2 bases from J, with 6 bases between. The chain's CDR3 is CASSFEYTDTQYF. The CDR3, as DNA: TGTGCCAGCAGCTTCGAGTACACAGATACGCAGTATTTT.

This chain connects TRBV7-2 to TRBJ1-6, with 7 bases that match TRBD1. CDR3 size: 15 residues. V lost 2 bases, J lost 5 bases, and 3 bases stayed unmatched. Germline V lookup: CDR1 SGHTA, CDR2 FQGNSA. The CDR3 coding sequence is TGTGCCAGCAGCTTACTGGGACAGAATAATTCACCCCTCCACTTT. It encodes CASSLLGQNNSPLHF.

The V and J genes are TRBV20-1 and TRBJ1-1; D remains ambiguous. Germline lookup yields CDR1 DFQATT and CDR2 SNEGSKA (reference sequence). The CDR3 consists of 13 residues. V lost 0 bases and J lost 0, with 5 bases in between. The CDR3 DNA is TGCAGTGCTAGAGATCGTGTGAACACTGAAGCTTTCTTT. It specifies CSARDRVNTEAFF.

The rearrangement joins TRBV9 to TRBJ2-2; 10 positions agree with TRBD1. Germline assignment: CDR1 SGDLS and CDR2 YYNGEE. V trimming: 4 bases; J trimming: 4 bases; junction bases outside the gene matches: 10. The CDR3 is 17 residues long. The CDR3 spells CASSPQGQGTSTGELFF. For the CDR3, the DNA is TGTGCCAGCAGCCCACAGGGACAGGGGACGAGCACCGGGGAGCTGTTTTTT.

This clonotype was detected ten times or more. V and J are TRBV29-1 and TRBJ2-5; D is possibly TRBD1 (6 bases). The CDR3 runs to 12 residues. Trimming took off 7 bases at V and 4 bases at J, with 13 bases between the two ends. Per germline, CDR1 SQVTM and CDR2 ANQGSEA. The CDR3: CSADQGRETQYF. CDR3 bases: TGCAGCGCCGATCAGGGGCGAGAGACCCAGTACTTC.

This clonotype was observed many times. The rearrangement uses TRBV27 and TRBJ2-5, with TRBD2 matching over 12 bases. Germline CDR1 is MNHEY and CDR2 is SMNVEV (reference sequence). The ends lost 4 bases at V and 0 bases at J; junction bases unmatched: 0. The CDR3 runs 15 residues. The CDR3 spells CASSWTSGNQETQYF. In nucleotides, the CDR3 is TGTGCCAGCAGTTGGACTAGCGGGAACCAAGAGACCCAGTACTTC.

The chain couples TRBV20-1 to TRBJ2-7; D is undetermined. The CDR3 is 12 residues long. Per the germline V gene, CDR1 is DFQATT and CDR2 is SNEGSKA (reference sequence). V was clipped by 5 bases and J by 0 bases, with 8 bases between them. The CDR3: CSAVPSSYEQYF. The CDR3 DNA reads TGCAGTGCTGTCCCCAGCTCCTACGAGCAGTACTTC.